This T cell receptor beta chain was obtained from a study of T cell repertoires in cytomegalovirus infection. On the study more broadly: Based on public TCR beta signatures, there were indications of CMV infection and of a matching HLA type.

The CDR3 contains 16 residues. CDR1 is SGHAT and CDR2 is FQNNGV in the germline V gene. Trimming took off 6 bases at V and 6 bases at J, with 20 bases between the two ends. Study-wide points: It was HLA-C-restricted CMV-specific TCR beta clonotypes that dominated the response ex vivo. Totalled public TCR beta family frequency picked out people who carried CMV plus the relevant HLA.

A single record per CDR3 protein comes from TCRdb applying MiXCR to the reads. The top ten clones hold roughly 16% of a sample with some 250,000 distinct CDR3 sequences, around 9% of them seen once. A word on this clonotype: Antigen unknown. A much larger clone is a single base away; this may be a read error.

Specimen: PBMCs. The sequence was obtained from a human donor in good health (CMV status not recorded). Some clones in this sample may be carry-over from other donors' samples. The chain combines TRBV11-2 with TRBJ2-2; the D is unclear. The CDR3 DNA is TGTGCCAGCAGACCAGATTTGAGATCAAGACCCGGGGAGCTGTTTTTT. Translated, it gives CASRPDLRSRPGELFF.